This T cell receptor beta chain appears in the sequencing data of a study of blood T cell repertoires in COVID-19. At the level of the study: The United States, Italy and Spain supplied acute and convalescent COVID-19 samples. T cells, B-cell-depleted T cells, or PBMCs supplied cDNA or gDNA.

The germline gives CDR1 SNHLY, CDR2 FYNNEI. The V gene lost 8 bases and the J gene lost 8 bases, with 12 bases spanning the gap. There are 11 residues in the CDR3. Authors' processing steps: It was from reference gene primer amplification that nucleated cell counts were estimated. Libraries were prepared by immunoSEQ multiplex PCR; TCRdb keeps only in-frame clonotypes and omits some of them. V and J calls and clone size are copied from that table; D and trimming were computed from the DNA. The table includes 95,000 to 120,000 clones, less than 75% detected once. The sequence came from a woman aged 40-49 years with acute or convalescent COVID-19. This rearrangement joins TRBV2 to TRBJ1-2, with D maybe TRBD1 (6 bases). Material for sequencing was peripheral blood. The CDR3: CASGTTAGYTF. In DNA form, the CDR3 reads TGTGCCAGCGGGACAACTGCCGGCTACACCTTC.